The present T cell receptor (beta chain) was sequenced within a study of T cell repertoires in cytomegalovirus infection. Study-level background: A matching HLA type, together with CMV infection, was signaled by public TCR beta signatures.

A few counts support this clonotype. Its antigen is unidentified. TCRdb used MiXCR to reprocess the reads, holding one entry per CDR3 protein. The data show 700,000 to 900,000 distinct CDR3 sequences, under 35% seen once. The CDR3 loop spans 14 amino acids. Germline V gene data show CDR1 as MDHEN and CDR2 as SYDVKM. Trimming cost V 8 bases and J 4 bases, with 15 bases left between them. The sequencing used cultured CD8+ T cells from PBMCs, collected from culture after CMV antigen stimulation. This sequence joins TRBV28 and TRBJ1-5; no clear D. This receptor was obtained from a human donor in good health (CMV status not recorded). Some clones in this sample may be carry-over from other donors' samples. The CDR3 DNA is TGTGCCAGCGATCAGGTGGGGAGGAATCAGCCCCAGCATTTT. This codes for CASDQVGRNQPQHF. The full variable domain, completed using reference TRBV28 and TRBJ1-5, is DVKVTQSSRYLVKRTGEKVFLECVQDMDHENMFWYRQDPGLGLRLIYFSYDVKMKEKGDIPEGYSVSREKKERFSLILESASTNQTSMYLCASDQVGRNQPQHFGDGTRLSIL.